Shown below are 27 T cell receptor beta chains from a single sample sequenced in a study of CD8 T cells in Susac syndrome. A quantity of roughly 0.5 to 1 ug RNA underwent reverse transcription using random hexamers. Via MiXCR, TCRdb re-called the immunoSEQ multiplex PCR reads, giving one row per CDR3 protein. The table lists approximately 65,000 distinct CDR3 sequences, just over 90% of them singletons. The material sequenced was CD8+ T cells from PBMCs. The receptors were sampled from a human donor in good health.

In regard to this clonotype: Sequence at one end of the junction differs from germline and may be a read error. For the CDR3, the DNA is TGTGCCAGCAGCTCTGTTAGGGCCAGGTTGAATGGGCAGTTCTTC. Translating it yields CASSSVRARLNGQFF. V and J are TRBV7-9 and TRBJ2-1; no reliable D call. The CDR3 contains 15 residues. Germline CDR1 reads SEHNR; CDR2 reads FQNEAQ (reference sequence).

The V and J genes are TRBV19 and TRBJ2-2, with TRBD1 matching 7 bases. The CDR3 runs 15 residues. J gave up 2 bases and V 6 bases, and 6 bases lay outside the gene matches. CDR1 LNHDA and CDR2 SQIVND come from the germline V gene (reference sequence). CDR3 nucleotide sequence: TGTGCCAGTAGAGACAGGGCGATCAACACCGGGGAGCTGTTTTTT. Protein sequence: CASRDRAINTGELFF.

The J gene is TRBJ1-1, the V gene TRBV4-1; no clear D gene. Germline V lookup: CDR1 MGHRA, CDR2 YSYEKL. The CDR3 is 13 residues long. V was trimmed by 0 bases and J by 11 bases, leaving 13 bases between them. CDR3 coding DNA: TGCGCCAGCAGCCAAGAGTTTGCGAGGGTGGCTTTCTTT. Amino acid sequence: CASSQEFARVAFF.

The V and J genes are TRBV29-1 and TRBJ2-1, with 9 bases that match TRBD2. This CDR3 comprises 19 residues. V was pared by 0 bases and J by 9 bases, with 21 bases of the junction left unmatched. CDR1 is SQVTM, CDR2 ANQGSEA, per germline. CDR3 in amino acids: CSVEDLPASGAYVRGEQFF. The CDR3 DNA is TGCAGCGTTGAAGATCTTCCGGCTAGCGGGGCTTACGTACGCGGTGAGCAGTTCTTC.

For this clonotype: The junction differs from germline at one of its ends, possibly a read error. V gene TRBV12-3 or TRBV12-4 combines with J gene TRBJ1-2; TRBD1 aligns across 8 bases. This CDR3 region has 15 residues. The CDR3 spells CASSLAGTGRLGYTF. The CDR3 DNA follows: TGTGCCAGCAGTCTAGCGGGGACAGGACGCCTTGGCTACACCTTC.

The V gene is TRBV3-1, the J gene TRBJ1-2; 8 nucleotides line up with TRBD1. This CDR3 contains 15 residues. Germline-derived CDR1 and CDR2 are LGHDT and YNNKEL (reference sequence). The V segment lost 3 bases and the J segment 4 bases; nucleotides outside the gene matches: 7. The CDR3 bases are TGTGCCAGCAGCCACGGGGACAGGTGGTTCTATGGCTACACCTTC. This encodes CASSHGDRWFYGYTF. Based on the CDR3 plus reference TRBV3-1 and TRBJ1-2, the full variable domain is DTAVSQTPKYLVTQMGNDKSIKCEQNLGHDTMYWYKQDSKKFLKIMFSYNNKELIINETVPNRFSPKSPDKAHLNLHINSLELGDSAVYFCASSHGDRWFYGYTFGSGTRLTVV.

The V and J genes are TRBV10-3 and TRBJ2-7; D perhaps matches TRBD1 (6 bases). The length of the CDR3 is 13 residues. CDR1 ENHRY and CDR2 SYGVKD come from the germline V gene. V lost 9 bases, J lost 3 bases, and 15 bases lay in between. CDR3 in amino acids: CAITGTSSYEQYF. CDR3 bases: TGTGCCATTACCGGGACATCCAGCTACGAGCAGTACTTC.

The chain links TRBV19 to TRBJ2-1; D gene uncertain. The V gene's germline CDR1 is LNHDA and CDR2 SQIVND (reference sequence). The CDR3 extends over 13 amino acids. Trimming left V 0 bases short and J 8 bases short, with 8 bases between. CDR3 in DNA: TGTGCCAGTAGTATAGAGCCTCTCGATGAGCAGTTCTTC. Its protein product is CASSIEPLDEQFF.

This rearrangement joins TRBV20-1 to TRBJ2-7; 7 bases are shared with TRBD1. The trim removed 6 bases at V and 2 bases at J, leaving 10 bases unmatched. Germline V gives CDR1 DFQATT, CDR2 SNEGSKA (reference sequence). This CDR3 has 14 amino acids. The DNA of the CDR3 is TGCAGTGCCCATCACCGGGACAGCCCCTACGAGCAGTACTTC. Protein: CSAHHRDSPYEQYF.

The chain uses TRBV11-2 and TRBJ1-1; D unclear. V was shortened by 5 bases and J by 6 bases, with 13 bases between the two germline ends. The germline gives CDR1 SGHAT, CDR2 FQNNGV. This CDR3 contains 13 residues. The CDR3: CASSQQTWAEAFF. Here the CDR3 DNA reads TGTGCCAGCAGCCAACAAACATGGGCTGAAGCTTTCTTT.

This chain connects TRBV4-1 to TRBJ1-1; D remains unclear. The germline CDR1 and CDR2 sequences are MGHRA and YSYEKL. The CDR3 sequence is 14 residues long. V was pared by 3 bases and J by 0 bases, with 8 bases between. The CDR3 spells CASSHRTVNTEAFF. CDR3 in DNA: TGCGCCAGCAGCCACCGCACAGTGAACACTGAAGCTTTCTTT.

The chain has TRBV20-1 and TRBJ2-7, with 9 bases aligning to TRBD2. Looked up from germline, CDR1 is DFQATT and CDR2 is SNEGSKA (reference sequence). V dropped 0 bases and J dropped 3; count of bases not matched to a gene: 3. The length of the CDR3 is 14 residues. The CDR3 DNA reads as TGCAGTGCTAGAGATCTAGCGGGGAACTACGAGCAGTACTTC. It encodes CSARDLAGNYEQYF.

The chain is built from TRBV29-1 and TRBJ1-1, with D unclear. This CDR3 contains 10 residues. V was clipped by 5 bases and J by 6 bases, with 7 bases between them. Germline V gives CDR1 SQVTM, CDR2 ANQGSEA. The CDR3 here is CSVQVPEAFF. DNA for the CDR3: TGCAGCGTTCAGGTCCCTGAAGCTTTCTTT.

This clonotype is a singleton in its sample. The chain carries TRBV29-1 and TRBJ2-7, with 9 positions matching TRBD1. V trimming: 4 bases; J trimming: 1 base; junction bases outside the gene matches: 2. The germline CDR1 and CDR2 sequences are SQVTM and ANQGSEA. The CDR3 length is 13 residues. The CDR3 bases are TGCAGCGTTGTGGGGACAGGGTCCTACGAGCAGTACTTC. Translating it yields CSVVGTGSYEQYF.

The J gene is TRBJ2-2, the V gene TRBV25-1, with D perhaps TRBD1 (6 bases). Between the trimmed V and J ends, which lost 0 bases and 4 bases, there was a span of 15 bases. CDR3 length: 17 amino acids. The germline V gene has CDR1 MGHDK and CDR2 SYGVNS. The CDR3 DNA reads TGTGCCAGCAGTGAATATGGCAGGGGAATACTCACCGGGGAGCTGTTTTTT. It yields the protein CASSEYGRGILTGELFF.

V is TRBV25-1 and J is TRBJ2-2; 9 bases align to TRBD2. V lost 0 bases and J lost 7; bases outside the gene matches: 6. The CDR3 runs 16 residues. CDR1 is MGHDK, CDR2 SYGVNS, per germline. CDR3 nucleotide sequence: TGTGCCAGCAGTGAATATGGGGGACTAGCTGTCGGGGAGCTGTTTTTT. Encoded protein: CASSEYGGLAVGELFF.

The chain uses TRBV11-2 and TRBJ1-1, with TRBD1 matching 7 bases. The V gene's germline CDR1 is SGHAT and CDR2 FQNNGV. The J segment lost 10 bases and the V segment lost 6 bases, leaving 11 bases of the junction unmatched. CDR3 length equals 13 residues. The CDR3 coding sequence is TGTGCCAGCAGATCCGGGACAGCATCGCCAGCTTTCTTT. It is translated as CASRSGTASPAFF.

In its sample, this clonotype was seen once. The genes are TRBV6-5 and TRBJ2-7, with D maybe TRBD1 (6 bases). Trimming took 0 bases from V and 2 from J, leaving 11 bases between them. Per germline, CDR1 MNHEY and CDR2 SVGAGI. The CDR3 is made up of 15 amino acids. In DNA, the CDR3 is TGTGCCAGCAGTTACTCCCCCGCAGGGGCCTACGAGCAGTACTTC. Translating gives CASSYSPAGAYEQYF.

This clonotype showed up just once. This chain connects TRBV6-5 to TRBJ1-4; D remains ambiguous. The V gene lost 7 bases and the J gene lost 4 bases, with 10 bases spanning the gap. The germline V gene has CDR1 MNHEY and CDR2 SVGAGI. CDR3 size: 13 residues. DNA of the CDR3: TGTGCCAGCATGGGGTCCCATAATGAAAAACTGTTTTTT. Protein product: CASMGSHNEKLFF.

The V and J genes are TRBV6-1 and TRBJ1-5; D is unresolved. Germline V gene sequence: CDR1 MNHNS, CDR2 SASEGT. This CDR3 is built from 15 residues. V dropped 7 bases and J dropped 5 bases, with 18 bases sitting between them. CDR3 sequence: CASKRGPVGYQPQHF. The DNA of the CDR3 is TGTGCCAGCAAAAGAGGTCCGGTAGGATATCAGCCCCAGCATTTT.

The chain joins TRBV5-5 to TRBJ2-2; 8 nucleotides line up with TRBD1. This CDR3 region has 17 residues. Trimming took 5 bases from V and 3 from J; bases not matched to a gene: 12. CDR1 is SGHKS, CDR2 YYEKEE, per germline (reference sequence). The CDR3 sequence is CASRTLGGQGDTGELFF. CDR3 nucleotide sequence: TGTGCCAGCAGGACGCTGGGTGGACAGGGCGACACCGGGGAGCTGTTTTTT.

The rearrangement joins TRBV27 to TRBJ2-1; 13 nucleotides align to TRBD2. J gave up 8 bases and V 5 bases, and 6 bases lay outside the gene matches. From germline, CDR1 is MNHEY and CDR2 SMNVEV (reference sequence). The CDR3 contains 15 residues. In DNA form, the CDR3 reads TGTGCCAGCAGTGAACTAGCGGGGGGGTCTGATGAGCAGTTCTTC. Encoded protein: CASSELAGGSDEQFF.

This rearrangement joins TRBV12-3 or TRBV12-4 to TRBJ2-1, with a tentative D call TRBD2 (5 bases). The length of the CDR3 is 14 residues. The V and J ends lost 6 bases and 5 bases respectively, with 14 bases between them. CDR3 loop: CASRVRQRNNEQFF. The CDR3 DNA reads TGTGCCAGCAGGGTGCGTCAGCGGAACAATGAGCAGTTCTTC.

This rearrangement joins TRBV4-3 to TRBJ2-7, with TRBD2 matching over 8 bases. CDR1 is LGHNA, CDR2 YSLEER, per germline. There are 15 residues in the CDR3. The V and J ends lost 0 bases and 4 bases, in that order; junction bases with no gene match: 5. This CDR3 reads CASSQDPSGGYEQYF. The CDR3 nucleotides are TGCGCCAGCAGCCAAGATCCGAGCGGGGGATACGAGCAGTACTTC.

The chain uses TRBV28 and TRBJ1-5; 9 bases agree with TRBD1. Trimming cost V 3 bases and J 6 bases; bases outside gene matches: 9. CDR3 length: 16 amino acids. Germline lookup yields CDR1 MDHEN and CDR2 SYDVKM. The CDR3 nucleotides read TGTGCCAGCAGTTTCTCGGGACAGGGCCCAAGTCAGCCCCAGCATTTT. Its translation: CASSFSGQGPSQPQHF. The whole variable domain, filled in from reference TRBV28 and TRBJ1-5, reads DVKVTQSSRYLVKRTGEKVFLECVQDMDHENMFWYRQDPGLGLRLIYFSYDVKMKEKGDIPEGYSVSREKKERFSLILESASTNQTSMYLCASSFSGQGPSQPQHFGDGTRLSIL.

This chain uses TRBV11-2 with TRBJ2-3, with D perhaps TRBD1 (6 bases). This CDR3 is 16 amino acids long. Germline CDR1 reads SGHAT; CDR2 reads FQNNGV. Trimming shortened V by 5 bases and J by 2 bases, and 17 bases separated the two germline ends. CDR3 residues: CASSSSGHQFTDTQYF. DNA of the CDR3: TGTGCCAGCAGCAGCTCGGGACACCAATTCACAGATACGCAGTATTTT.

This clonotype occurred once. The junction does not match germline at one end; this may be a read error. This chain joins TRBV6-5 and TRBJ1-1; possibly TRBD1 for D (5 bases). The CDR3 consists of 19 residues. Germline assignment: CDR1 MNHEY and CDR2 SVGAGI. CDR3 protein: CASSYSIQGSTRVNTEVFF. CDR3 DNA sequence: TGTGCCAGCAGTTACAGTATTCAGGGCTCGACTCGCGTGAACACTGAAGTTTTCTTT.